Listed below are T cell receptor beta chains from one sample, sequenced in a study of cytomegalovirus exposure and HLA in healthy donors. Produced via immunoSEQ multiplex PCR; TCRdb's table is partial and in-frame only. The repertoire holds over 50,000 clones, about 81% seen once, with roughly 47% in the top ten. The specimen sequenced was PBMCs. The receptors originated from a man in his forties or fifties in good health and CMV-seropositive. Both conserved end residues are part of each CDR3. The D gene is left open where the match is weak. Some rows have no size entry. The others give once, few or many, or a class for an expanded clone.

clone_size: -
d_call: -
j_call: TRBJ2-2
v_call: TRBV7-3
cdr3_nt: TGTGCCAGCAGATCTAGTATCACCGGGGAGCTGTTTTTT
cdr3_aa: CASRSSITGELFF

clone_size: -
d_call: -
j_call: TRBJ1-5
v_call: TRBV4-1
cdr3_nt: TGCGCCAGCAGCCAAGATCCCCTCGAATCACTTCCCCAGCATTTT
cdr3_aa: CASSQDPLESLPQHF

clone_size: -
d_call: -
j_call: TRBJ2-2
v_call: TRBV6-5
cdr3_nt: TGTGCCAGCAGGTTCCTCGGGATCGGCACCGGGGAGCTGTTTTTT
cdr3_aa: CASRFLGIGTGELFF

clone_size: -
d_call: -
j_call: TRBJ2-1
v_call: TRBV7-9
cdr3_nt: TGTGCCAGCAGCCGTGGAGGGGGCTATGCCTACAATGAGCAGTTCTTC
cdr3_aa: CASSRGGGYAYNEQFF

clone_size: -
d_call: TRBD1
j_call: TRBJ2-5
v_call: TRBV11-1
cdr3_nt: TGTGCCAGCAGCCCGGGGACAGGGGCACAAGAGACCCAGTACTTC
cdr3_aa: CASSPGTGAQETQYF

clone_size: once
d_call: -
j_call: TRBJ1-1
v_call: TRBV6-1
cdr3_nt: TGTGCCAGCAGTAACCTACCGTTGAACACTGAAGCTTTCTTT
cdr3_aa: CASSNLPLNTEAFF

clone_size: -
d_call: TRBD2
j_call: TRBJ2-1
v_call: TRBV28
cdr3_nt: TGTGCCAGCAGTTTATTCAGGTACTTGGGACTAGCGGGAGACAATGAGCAGTTCTTC
cdr3_aa: CASSLFRYLGLAGDNEQFF

clone_size: -
d_call: TRBD1
j_call: TRBJ2-7
v_call: TRBV19
cdr3_nt: TGTGCCAGTAGTAAAAGTGGCGACAGGGCGCGCGAGCAGTACTTC
cdr3_aa: CASSKSGDRAREQYF

clone_size: -
d_call: -
j_call: TRBJ1-1
v_call: TRBV6-5
cdr3_nt: TGTGCCAGCAGTTACTCGAAGAGTAACACTGAAGCTTTCTTT
cdr3_aa: CASSYSKSNTEAFF

clone_size: few
d_call: -
j_call: TRBJ2-3
v_call: TRBV13
cdr3_nt: TGTGCCAGCAGCTTAGGTAGCTTTAGGATCACAGATACGCAGTATTTT
cdr3_aa: CASSLGSFRITDTQYF

clone_size: -
d_call: TRBD2
j_call: TRBJ2-1
v_call: TRBV7-6
cdr3_nt: TGTGCCAGCAGCTTAGGCCTAGCGGGAGCTGAGCAGTTCTTC
cdr3_aa: CASSLGLAGAEQFF

clone_size: -
d_call: -
j_call: TRBJ1-5
v_call: TRBV19
cdr3_nt: TGTGCTTTGACTCTACCACACACAGGGCGGTCGTACGATCAGCCCCAGCATTTT
cdr3_aa: CALTLPHTGRSYDQPQHF

clone_size: -
d_call: -
j_call: TRBJ2-5
v_call: TRBV5-1
cdr3_nt: TGCGCCAGCAGTCTAATTCAAGAGACCCAGTACTTC
cdr3_aa: CASSLIQETQYF

clone_size: -
d_call: -
j_call: TRBJ1-3
v_call: TRBV11-2
cdr3_nt: TGTGCCAGCAGCTTAGTGCAGGGGATGGACACCATATATTTT
cdr3_aa: CASSLVQGMDTIYF

clone_size: -
d_call: -
j_call: TRBJ1-2
v_call: TRBV5-1
cdr3_nt: TGCGCCAGCAGTCCTCAGGGCAACTATGGCTACACCTTC
cdr3_aa: CASSPQGNYGYTF

clone_size: once
d_call: TRBD2
j_call: TRBJ2-6
v_call: TRBV13
cdr3_nt: TGTGCCAGCAGCATCTACAGCGGGGCGACAGGGGCCAACGTCCTGACTTTC
cdr3_aa: CASSIYSGATGANVLTF

clone_size: few
d_call: -
j_call: TRBJ2-1
v_call: TRBV9
cdr3_nt: TGTGCCAGCAGCGTAGACTTCTCATACAATGAGCAGTTCTTC
cdr3_aa: CASSVDFSYNEQFF

clone_size: -
d_call: TRBD1
j_call: TRBJ1-1
v_call: TRBV6-6
cdr3_nt: TGTGCCAGCAGTTCGAACAGGGGAGCAATCTGGGAAGCTTTCTTT
cdr3_aa: CASSSNRGAIWEAFF

clone_size: few
d_call: -
j_call: TRBJ2-1
v_call: TRBV7-3
cdr3_nt: TGTGCCAGCAGCAGACTGGAAAACAATGAGCAGTTCTTC
cdr3_aa: CASSRLENNEQFF

clone_size: -
d_call: TRBD1
j_call: TRBJ2-7
v_call: TRBV7-9
cdr3_nt: TGTGCCAGCAGCCCATACAGGGGTGGCGACGAGCAGTACTTC
cdr3_aa: CASSPYRGGDEQYF

clone_size: -
d_call: TRBD2
j_call: TRBJ2-7
v_call: TRBV18
cdr3_nt: TGTGCCAGCTCACAGGGACTAGCGATCGTATCCTACGAGCAGTACTTC
cdr3_aa: CASSQGLAIVSYEQYF

clone_size: -
d_call: -
j_call: TRBJ1-2
v_call: TRBV15
cdr3_nt: TGTGCCACCAGCAGCCCGGGACAAGTGGGCTATGGCTACACCTTC
cdr3_aa: CATSSPGQVGYGYTF

clone_size: -
d_call: -
j_call: TRBJ1-4
v_call: TRBV25-1
cdr3_nt: TGTGCCAGCAGTGATGATGACAGAATTAATGAAAAACTGTTTTTT
cdr3_aa: CASSDDDRINEKLFF

clone_size: -
d_call: -
j_call: TRBJ1-5
v_call: TRBV6-5
cdr3_nt: TGTGCCAGCAGAGCAGGGGCCCTTAGCAATCAGCCCCAGCATTTT
cdr3_aa: CASRAGALSNQPQHF

clone_size: -
d_call: -
j_call: TRBJ2-1
v_call: TRBV29-1
cdr3_nt: TGCAGCGTTGTCACTGGCGGGATCACATACAATGAGCAGTTCTTC
cdr3_aa: CSVVTGGITYNEQFF

clone_size: -
d_call: -
j_call: TRBJ2-6
v_call: TRBV11-2
cdr3_nt: TGTGCCAGCAGCTTCACAGGGTCCTCTGGGGCCAACGTCCTGACTTTC
cdr3_aa: CASSFTGSSGANVLTF

clone_size: few
d_call: -
j_call: TRBJ1-1
v_call: TRBV7-9
cdr3_nt: TGTGCCAGCAGTTACGGGGTGAACACTGAAGCTTTCTTT
cdr3_aa: CASSYGVNTEAFF

clone_size: -
d_call: TRBD1
j_call: TRBJ2-1
v_call: TRBV19
cdr3_nt: TGTGCCAGTAGTATTAGCAGGGGGCTAAGCAATGAGCAGTTCTTC
cdr3_aa: CASSISRGLSNEQFF